These 9 T cell receptor beta chains came from one sample sequenced in a study of tissue T cells after allogeneic stem cell transplantation. TCRdb's table, derived via immunoSEQ multiplex PCR, lists solely in-frame clones and lacks some. The sample shows some 48,000 clones, approximately 70% of them seen only once. Source material: sorted cells pooled from one or two spleens. These receptors were taken from a pool of C57BL/6 mice in good health.

As regards this clone: Genes and germline come from the mouse. The read gets to within 1 residue of the CDR3 end, and the germline J gene fills in the rest. The chain carries TRBV3 and TRBJ1-2; D perhaps matches TRBD1 (5 bases). V lost 4 bases and J lost 3, with 6 bases in between. Germline CDR1 is SNHLY and CDR2 is FYNGKV (reference sequence). The CDR3 consists of 12 residues. The CDR3 protein is CASSWGDSDYTF. The sequenced CDR3 bases are TGTGCCAGCAGCTGGGGGGACTCCGACTACACC. The full variable domain, rest sourced from reference TRBV3 and TRBJ1-2, is GPKVLQIPSHQIIDMGQMVTLNCDPVSNHLYFYWYKQILGQQMEFLVNFYNGKVMEKSKLFKDQFSVERPDGSYFTLKIQPTALEDSAVYFCASSWGDSDYTFGSGTRLLVI.

As regards this clone: Germline and genes here are mouse. The CDR3 end lies 1 residue beyond the end of the read and is filled in from the germline J gene. V usage is TRBV3 and J usage is TRBJ1-1, with 11 positions matching TRBD1. The CDR3 is 15 residues long. V lost 5 bases to trimming and J lost 1 base; unmatched junction nucleotides: 3. Germline assignment: CDR1 SNHLY and CDR2 FYNGKV (reference sequence). The CDR3 DNA, read in part, is TGTGCCAGCAGCCGGGACAGGGGGTGGAACACAGAAGTCTTC. This gives the protein CASSRDRGWNTEVF. The full CDR3 protein reads CASSRDRGWNTEVFF.

This clone came up once. The gene names given are mouse names. The read ends 1 residue early relative to the CDR3; the germline J gene fills the gap. The V call is TRBV31, the J call TRBJ2-5; the D gene is possibly TRBD1 (6 bases). Germline loops: CDR1 GKSSPN, CDR2 SITVG. Trimming took off 3 bases at V and 1 base at J, with 11 bases between the two ends. The CDR3 runs to 14 residues. CDR3 loop: CAWRYRVDQDTQYF. The DNA read from the CDR3 is TGTGCCTGGAGATACAGGGTGGACCAAGACACCCAGTAC.

Remarks on this clone: Here the gene names and germline are mouse. The CDR3 extends 1 residue past the end of the read, so its final part is completed from the germline J gene. The genes are TRBV19 and TRBJ1-6; D is undetermined. TRBJ1-6 counts as an open reading frame of uncertain function. The germline V gene has CDR1 FNHDT and CDR2 SITEND (reference sequence). Trimming stripped 2 bases from V and 1 base from J, with 4 bases between. The CDR3 spans 14 residues. CDR3 sequence reads: CASSIDSYNSPLYF. CDR3 bases read: TGTGCCAGCAGTATTGACTCCTATAATTCGCCCCTCTAC.

In regard to this clone: Gene names are mouse gene names. From the germline J gene comes the end of the CDR3, since the read stops 1 residue before it. The chain combines TRBV12-2 with TRBJ2-5, with TRBD1 matching 11 bases. Trimming took 4 bases from V and 4 from J; bases not matched to a gene: 3. The V gene's germline CDR1 is SGHLS and CDR2 HYDKME. CDR3 length equals 14 residues. The CDR3 reads CASSSGQGEDTQYF. Incomplete CDR3 DNA: TGTGCCAGCTCCTCGGGACAGGGGGAAGACACCCAGTAC.

This clone was seen just once. Gene names and germline match the mouse. The read finishes 1 residue shy of the CDR3 end, and the germline J gene is used to complete it. The V call is TRBV23, the J call TRBJ2-1; the table's D gene call, TRBD1, was not cross checked with the DNA. Germline V gives CDR1 KGHTA, CDR2 FQNQQP. This CDR3 has 15 residues. The CDR3 DNA, read in part, is TGCTCCAGCAGTCAAGGGACAGCTAACTATGCTGAGCAGTTC. It codes for CSSSQGTANYAEQF. The entire CDR3 protein is CSSSQGTANYAEQFF.

A few counts support this clone. The listed genes are named as in mouse. The CDR3 is cut off 1 residue early in the read; its end comes from the germline J gene. This chain connects TRBV14 to TRBJ2-7, with 12 positions matching TRBD2. The germline gives CDR1 SGHDT, CDR2 FRDEAV. The junction had 2 bases not matched to a gene; V was cut back by 0 bases and J by 1 base. The CDR3 extends over 16 amino acids. CDR3 DNA, as far as it was read: TGTGCCAGCAGTTTCTGGGACTGGGGGGCATCCTATGAACAGTAC. Protein product: CASSFWDWGASYEQY. In full, the CDR3 is CASSFWDWGASYEQYF. The variable domain in full, with the rest retrieved from reference TRBV14 and TRBJ2-7, is EAGVTQSPRYAVLQEGQAVSFWCDPISGHDTLYWYQQPRDQGPQLLVYFRDEAVIDNSQLPSDRFSAVRPKGTNSTLKIQSAKQGDTATYLCASSFWDWGASYEQYFGPGTRLTVL.

In the case of this clone: Gene names denote mouse genes. The read gets to within 1 residue of the CDR3 end, and the germline J gene fills in the rest. This rearrangement joins TRBV20 to TRBJ2-4, with TRBD1 matching 9 bases. Germline V gene sequence: CDR1 GFQATS, CDR2 STVNSAI. V was pared by 3 bases and J by 0 bases, with 1 base of the junction left unmatched. The CDR3 loop spans 14 amino acids. The CDR3: CGARQGASQNTLYF. CDR3 bases read: TGTGGTGCTAGACAGGGGGCGAGTCAAAACACCTTGTAC.

A note on this clone: These gene names are mouse names. The CDR3 bases that were read are TGTGCCAGCGGTGATATGGGGGGGCATGAACAGTAC. Translated, it gives CASGDMGGHEQY. The whole CDR3 protein reads CASGDMGGHEQYF. The chain carries TRBV13-2 and TRBJ2-7, with TRBD2 identical over 9 bases. The CDR3 end falls 1 residue outside the read, so it is completed with the germline J gene. Germline V gene data show CDR1 as NNHNN and CDR2 as SYGAGS (reference sequence). J gave up 5 bases and V 1 base, and 1 base lay outside the gene matches. The CDR3 totals 13 residues.